Described below is a single TCR beta chain sequence and its context. Using immunoSEQ multiplex PCR, the repertoire was profiled, and TCRdb retains in-frame clones only, with some absent. The data contain about 240,000 clones, around 88% of them singletons. This sample was taken from a study of blood T cell repertoires in COVID-19. Overall study: Acute and convalescent COVID-19 specimens originated in the United States, Italy and Spain. Sources were T cells, B-cell-depleted T cells, or PBMCs; the material itself was cDNA or gDNA.

Two negative PCRs, clearance, or symptom resolution characterized the recovered Cohort 3 donors. Germline assignment: CDR1 MNHEY and CDR2 SMNVEV (reference sequence). V lost 5 bases, J lost 1 base, and 12 bases lay in between. This CDR3 comprises 14 residues. This sequence was found in a woman in her 30s who had recovered from COVID-19. The sequencing input was PBMCs or T cells enriched from blood (not recorded which). V is TRBV27 and J is TRBJ2-7, with D perhaps TRBD2 (6 bases). The CDR3 loop is CASSRDGGSYEQYF. The CDR3 region has the DNA TGTGCCAGCAGTCGCGATGGAGGGTCCTACGAGCAGTACTTC.